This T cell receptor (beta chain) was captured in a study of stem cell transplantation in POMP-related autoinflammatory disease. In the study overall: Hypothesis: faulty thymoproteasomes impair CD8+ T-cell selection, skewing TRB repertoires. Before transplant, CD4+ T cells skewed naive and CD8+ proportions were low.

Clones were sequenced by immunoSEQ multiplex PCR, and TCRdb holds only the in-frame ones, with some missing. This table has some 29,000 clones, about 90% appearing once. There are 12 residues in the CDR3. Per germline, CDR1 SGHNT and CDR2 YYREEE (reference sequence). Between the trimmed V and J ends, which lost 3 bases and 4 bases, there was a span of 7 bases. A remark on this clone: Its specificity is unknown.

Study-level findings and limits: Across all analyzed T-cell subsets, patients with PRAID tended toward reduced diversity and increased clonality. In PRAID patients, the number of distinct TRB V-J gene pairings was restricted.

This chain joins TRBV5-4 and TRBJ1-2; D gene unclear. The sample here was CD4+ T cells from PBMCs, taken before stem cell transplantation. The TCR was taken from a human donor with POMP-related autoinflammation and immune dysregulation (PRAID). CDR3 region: CASSSDGYGYTF. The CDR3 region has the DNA TGTGCCAGCAGCTCTGACGGCTATGGCTACACCTTC.